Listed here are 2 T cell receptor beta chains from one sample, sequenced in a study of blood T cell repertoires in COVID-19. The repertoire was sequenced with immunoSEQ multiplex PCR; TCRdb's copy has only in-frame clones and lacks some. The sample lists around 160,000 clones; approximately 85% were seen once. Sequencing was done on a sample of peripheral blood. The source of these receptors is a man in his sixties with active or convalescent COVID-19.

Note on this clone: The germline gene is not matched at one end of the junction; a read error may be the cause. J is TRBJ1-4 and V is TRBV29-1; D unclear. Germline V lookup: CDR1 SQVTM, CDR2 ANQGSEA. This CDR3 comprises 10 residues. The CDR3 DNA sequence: TGCAGCGTCGGGGAGCCTGCGCCAGCATTT. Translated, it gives CSVGEPAPAF.

CDR3 in DNA: TGTGCCAGCAGTGAAGGGACTGCCGACTCTGGAAACACCATATATTTT. Its translation is CASSEGTADSGNTIYF. The chain has TRBV6-4 and TRBJ1-3, with a possible D match to TRBD1 (5 bases). The germline CDR1 and CDR2 sequences are MRHNA and SNTAGT. V gave up 3 bases and J gave up 0 bases, with 12 bases separating them. CDR3 length: 16 residues.